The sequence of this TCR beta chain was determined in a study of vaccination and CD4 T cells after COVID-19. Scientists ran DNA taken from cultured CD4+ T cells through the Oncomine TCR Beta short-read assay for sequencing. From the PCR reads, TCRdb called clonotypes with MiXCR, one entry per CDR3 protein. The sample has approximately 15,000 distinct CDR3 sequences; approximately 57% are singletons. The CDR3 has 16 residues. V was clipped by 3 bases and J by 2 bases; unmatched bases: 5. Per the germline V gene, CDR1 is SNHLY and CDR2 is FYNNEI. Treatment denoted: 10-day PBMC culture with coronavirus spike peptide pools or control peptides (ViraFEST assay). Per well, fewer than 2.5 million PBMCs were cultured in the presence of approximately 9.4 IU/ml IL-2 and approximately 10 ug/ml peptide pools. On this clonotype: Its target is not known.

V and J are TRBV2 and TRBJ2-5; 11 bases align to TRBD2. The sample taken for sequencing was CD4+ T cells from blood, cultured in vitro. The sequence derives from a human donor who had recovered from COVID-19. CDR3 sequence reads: CASSDFSGGDQETQYF. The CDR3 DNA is TGTGCCAGCAGTGATTTTAGCGGGGGGGATCAAGAGACCCAGTACTTC.